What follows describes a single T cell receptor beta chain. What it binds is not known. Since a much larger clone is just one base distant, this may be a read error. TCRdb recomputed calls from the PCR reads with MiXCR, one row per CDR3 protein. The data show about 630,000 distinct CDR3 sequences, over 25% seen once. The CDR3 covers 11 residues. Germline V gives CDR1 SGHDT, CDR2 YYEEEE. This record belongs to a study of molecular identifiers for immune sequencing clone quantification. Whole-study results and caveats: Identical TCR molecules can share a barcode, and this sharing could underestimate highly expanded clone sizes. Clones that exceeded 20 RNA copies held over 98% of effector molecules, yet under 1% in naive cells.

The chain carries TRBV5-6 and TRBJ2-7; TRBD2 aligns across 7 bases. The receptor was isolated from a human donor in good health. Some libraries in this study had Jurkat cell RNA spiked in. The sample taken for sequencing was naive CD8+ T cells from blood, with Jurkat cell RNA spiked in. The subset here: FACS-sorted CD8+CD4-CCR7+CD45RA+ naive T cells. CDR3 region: CAGSFGDYRHF. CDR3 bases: TGTGCCGGCAGCTTCGGGGACTACCGTCACTTC.